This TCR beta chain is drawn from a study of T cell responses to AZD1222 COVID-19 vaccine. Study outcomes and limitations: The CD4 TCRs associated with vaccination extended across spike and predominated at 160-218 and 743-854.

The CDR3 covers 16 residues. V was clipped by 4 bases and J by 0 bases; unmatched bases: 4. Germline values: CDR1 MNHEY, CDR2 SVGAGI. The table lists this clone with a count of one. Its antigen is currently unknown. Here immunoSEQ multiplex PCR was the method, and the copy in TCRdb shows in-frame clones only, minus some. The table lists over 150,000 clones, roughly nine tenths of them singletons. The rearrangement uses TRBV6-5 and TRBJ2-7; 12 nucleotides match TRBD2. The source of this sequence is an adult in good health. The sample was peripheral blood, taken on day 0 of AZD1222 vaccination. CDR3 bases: TGTGCCAGCAGTTTTCTAGCGGGGGGGAGCTCCTACGAGCAGTACTTC. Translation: CASSFLAGGSSYEQYF.